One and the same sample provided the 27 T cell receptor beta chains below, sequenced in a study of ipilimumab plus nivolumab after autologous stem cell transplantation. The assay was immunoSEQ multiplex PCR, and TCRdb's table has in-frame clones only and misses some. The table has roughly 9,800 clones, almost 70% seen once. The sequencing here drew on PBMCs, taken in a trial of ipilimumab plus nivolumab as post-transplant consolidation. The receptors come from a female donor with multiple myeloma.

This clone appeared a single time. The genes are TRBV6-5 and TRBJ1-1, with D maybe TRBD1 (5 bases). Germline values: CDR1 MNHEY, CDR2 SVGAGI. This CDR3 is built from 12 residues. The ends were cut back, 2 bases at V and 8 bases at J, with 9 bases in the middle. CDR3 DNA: TGTGCCAGCAGTTACAGGGGCAGAGAAGCTTTCTTT. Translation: CASSYRGREAFF.

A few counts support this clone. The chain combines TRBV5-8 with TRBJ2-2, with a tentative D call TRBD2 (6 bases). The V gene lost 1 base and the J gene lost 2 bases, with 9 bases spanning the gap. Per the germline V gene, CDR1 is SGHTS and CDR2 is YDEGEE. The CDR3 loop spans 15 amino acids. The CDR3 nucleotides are TGTGCCAGCAGCTTGAGGCGGGATAACACCGGGGAGCTGTTTTTT. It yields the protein CASSLRRDNTGELFF.

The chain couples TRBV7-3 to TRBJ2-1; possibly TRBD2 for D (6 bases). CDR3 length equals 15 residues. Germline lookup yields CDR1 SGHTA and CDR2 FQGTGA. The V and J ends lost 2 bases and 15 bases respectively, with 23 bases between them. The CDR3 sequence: CASSLGSSGVGGWFF. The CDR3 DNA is TGTGCCAGCAGCTTAGGTAGTAGCGGAGTTGGCGGGTGGTTCTTC.

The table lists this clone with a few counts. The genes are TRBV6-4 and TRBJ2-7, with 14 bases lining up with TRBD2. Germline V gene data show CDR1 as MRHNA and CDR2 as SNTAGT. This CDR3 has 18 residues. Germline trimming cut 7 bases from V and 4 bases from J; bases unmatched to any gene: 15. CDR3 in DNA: TGTGCCAGCAATGTCCTACGACTAGCGGGAGGGCGAAAATACGAGCAGTACTTC. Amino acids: CASNVLRLAGGRKYEQYF.

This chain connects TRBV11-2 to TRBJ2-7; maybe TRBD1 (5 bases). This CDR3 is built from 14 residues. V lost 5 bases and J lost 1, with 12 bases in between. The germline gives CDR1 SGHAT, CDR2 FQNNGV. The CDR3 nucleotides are TGTGCCAGCAGCCTCGATCGACAGTCCTACGAGCAGTACTTC. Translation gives CASSLDRQSYEQYF.

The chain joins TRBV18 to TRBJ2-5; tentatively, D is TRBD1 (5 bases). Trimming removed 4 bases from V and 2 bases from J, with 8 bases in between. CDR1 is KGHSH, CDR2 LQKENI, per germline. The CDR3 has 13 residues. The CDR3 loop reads CASSLDRQETQYF. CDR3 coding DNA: TGTGCCAGCTCACTTGACAGACAAGAGACCCAGTACTTC.

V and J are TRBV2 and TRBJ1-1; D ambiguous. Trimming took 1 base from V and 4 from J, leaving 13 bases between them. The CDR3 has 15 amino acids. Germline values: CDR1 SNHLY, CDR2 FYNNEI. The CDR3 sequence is CASSEGAAQSTEAFF. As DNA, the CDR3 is TGTGCCAGCAGTGAAGGGGCGGCACAGAGCACTGAAGCTTTCTTT.

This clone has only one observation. CDR3 amino acids: CASGGGSYEQYF. The CDR3 nucleotides are TGTGCCAGCGGGGGAGGGTCCTACGAGCAGTACTTC. The rearrangement links TRBV5-6 to TRBJ2-7; TRBD2 matches at 7 bases. The germline gives CDR1 SGHDT, CDR2 YYEEEE. V lost 7 bases and J lost 1; bases outside the gene matches: 2. This CDR3 is built from 12 residues. Full variable domain (missing parts from reference TRBV5-6 and TRBJ2-7): DAGVTQSPTHLIKTRGQQVTLRCSPKSGHDTVSWYQQALGQGPQFIFQYYEEEERQRGNFPDRFSGHQFPNYSSELNVNALLLGDSALYLCASGGGSYEQYFGPGTRLTVT.

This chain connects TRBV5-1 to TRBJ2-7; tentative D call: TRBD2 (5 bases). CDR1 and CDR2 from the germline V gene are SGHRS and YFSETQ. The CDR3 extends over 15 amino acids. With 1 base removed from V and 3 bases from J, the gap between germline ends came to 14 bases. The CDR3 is CASSLFVPEDYEQYF. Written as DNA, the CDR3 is TGCGCCAGCAGCTTGTTCGTTCCGGAGGACTACGAGCAGTACTTC.

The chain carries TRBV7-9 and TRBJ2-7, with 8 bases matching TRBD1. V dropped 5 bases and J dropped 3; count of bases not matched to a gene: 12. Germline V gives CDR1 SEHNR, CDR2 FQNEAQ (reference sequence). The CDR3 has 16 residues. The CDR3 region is CASSQSDRGSRYEQYF. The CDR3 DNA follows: TGTGCCAGCAGCCAGAGTGACAGGGGAAGTCGCTACGAGCAGTACTTC.

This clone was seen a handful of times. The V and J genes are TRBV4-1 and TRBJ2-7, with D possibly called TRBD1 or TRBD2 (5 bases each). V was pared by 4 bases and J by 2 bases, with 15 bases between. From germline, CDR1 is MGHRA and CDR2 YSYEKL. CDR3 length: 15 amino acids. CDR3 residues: CASSLTVGAAYEQYF. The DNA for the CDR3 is TGCGCCAGCAGCCTCACGGTCGGGGCTGCCTACGAGCAGTACTTC.

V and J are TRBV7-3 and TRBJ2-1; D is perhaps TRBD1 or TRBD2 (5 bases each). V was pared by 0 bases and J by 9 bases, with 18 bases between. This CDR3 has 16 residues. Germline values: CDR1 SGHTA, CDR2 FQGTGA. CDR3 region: CASSLTPPGMGTEQFF. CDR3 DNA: TGTGCCAGCAGCTTAACCCCTCCTGGGATGGGGACTGAGCAGTTCTTC.

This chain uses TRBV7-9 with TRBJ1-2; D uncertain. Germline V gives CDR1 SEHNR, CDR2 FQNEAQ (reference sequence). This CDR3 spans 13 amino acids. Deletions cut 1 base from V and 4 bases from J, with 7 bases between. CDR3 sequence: CASSLGPAYGYTF. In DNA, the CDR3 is TGTGCCAGCAGCTTAGGCCCAGCCTATGGCTACACCTTC.

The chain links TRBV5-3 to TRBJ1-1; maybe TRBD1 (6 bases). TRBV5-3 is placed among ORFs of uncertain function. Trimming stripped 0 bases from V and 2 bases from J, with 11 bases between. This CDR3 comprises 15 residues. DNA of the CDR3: TGTGCCAGAAGCTTGGGGACAGCAACCAACACTGAAGCTTTCTTT. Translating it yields CARSLGTATNTEAFF.

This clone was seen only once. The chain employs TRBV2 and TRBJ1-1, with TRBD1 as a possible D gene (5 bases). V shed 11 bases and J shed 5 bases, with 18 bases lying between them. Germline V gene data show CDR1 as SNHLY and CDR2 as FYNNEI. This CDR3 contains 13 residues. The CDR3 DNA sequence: TGTGCCCAAGGGCCAGGGCGTAGGACTGAAGCTTTCTTT. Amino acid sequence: CAQGPGRRTEAFF.

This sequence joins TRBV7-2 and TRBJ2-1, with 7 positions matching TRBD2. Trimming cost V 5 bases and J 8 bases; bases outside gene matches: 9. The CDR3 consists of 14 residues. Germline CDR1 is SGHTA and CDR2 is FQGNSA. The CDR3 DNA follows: TGTGCCAGCAGCCCTTGGACTAGGCCAGATGAGCAGTTCTTC. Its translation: CASSPWTRPDEQFF.

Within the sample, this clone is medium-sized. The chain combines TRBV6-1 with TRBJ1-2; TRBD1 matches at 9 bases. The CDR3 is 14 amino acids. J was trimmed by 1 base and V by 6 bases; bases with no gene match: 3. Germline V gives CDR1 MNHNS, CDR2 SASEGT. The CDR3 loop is CASSRQGVNYGYTF. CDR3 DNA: TGTGCCAGCAGCCGACAGGGGGTTAACTATGGCTACACCTTC.

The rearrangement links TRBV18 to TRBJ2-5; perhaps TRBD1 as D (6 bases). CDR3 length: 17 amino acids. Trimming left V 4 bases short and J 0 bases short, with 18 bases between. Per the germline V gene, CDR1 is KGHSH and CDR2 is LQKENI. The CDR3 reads CASSHRQPEGDQETQYF. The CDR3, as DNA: TGTGCCAGCTCACACAGACAGCCCGAGGGGGACCAAGAGACCCAGTACTTC.

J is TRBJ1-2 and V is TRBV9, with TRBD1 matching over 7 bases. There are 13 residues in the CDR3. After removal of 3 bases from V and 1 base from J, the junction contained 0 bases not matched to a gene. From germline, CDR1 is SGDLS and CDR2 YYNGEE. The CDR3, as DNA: TGTGCCAGCAGCGGGGACAGTAACTATGGCTACACCTTC. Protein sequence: CASSGDSNYGYTF.

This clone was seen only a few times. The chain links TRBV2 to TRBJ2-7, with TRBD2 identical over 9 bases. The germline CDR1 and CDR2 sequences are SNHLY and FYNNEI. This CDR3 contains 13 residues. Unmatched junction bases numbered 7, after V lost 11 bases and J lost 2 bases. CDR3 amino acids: CAGRLAATYEQYF. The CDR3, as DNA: TGTGCCGGAAGACTAGCGGCTACCTACGAGCAGTACTTC.

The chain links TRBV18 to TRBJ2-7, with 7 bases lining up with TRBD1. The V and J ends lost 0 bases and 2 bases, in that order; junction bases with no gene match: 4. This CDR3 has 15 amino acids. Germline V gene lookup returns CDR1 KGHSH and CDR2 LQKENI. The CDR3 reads CASSPPTGNPYEQYF. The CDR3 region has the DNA TGTGCCAGCTCACCACCGACAGGGAACCCCTACGAGCAGTACTTC.

CDR3 protein: CASSTTTVGGATNEKLFF. The CDR3 coding sequence is TGTGCCAGTAGTACAACGACCGTTGGAGGAGCAACTAATGAAAAACTGTTTTTT. This chain uses TRBV19 with TRBJ1-4; the D is unclear. In germline, CDR1 is LNHDA, CDR2 SQIVND (reference sequence). The V and J ends lost 4 bases and 0 bases respectively, with 18 bases between them. This CDR3 region has 18 residues. Drawing the rest from reference TRBV19 and TRBJ1-4, the complete variable domain is DGGITQSPKYLFRKEGQNVTLSCEQNLNHDAMYWYRQDPGQGLRLIYYSQIVNDFQKGDIAEGYSVSREKKESFPLTVTSAQKNPTAFYLCASSTTTVGGATNEKLFFGSGTQLSVL.

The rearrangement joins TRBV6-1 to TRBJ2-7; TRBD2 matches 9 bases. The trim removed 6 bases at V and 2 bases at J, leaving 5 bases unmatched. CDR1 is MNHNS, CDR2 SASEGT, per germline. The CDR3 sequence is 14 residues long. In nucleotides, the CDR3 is TGTGCCAGCAGACCTAGCGGGGAGACCTACGAGCAGTACTTC. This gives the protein CASRPSGETYEQYF.

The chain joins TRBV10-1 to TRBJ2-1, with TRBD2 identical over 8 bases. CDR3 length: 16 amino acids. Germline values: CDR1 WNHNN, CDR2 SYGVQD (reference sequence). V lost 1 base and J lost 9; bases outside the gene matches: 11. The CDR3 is CASSEYRSSGPPEQFF. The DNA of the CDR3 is TGCGCCAGCAGTGAGTATAGGTCTAGCGGGCCACCTGAGCAGTTCTTC.

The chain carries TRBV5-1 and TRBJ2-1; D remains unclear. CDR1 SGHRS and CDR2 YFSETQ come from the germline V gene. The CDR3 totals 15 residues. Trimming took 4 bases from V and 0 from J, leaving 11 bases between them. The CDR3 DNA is TGCGCCAGCAGCGTCTCGGTGAGCTCCTACAATGAGCAGTTCTTC. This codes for CASSVSVSSYNEQFF.

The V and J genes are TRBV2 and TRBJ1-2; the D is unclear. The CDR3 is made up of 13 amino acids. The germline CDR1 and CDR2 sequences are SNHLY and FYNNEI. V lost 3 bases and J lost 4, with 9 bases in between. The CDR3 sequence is CASSDGAFYGYTF. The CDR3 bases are TGTGCCAGCAGTGATGGAGCGTTCTATGGCTACACCTTC.

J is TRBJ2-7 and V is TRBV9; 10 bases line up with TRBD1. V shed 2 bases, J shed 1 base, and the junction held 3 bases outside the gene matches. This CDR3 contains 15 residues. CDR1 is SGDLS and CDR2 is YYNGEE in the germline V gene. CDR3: CASSVGQGISYEQYF. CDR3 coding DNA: TGTGCCAGCAGCGTGGGACAGGGGATTTCCTACGAGCAGTACTTC.